This note documents a single T cell receptor beta chain sequence. Repertoires were generated with immunoSEQ multiplex PCR, while TCRdb's copy carries only in-frame clones and drops some. This table has around 610,000 clones, 95% to 97% appearing once. Positively selected for CCR7, the CD45RO-negative cells used as naive CD8 cells excluded terminally differentiated effector memory CD45RA+ cells. The sample comes from a study of shared clonotypes between healthy human individuals. Study details: There were three CD4 naive, three CD4 memory, two CD8 naive and one CD8 memory plates per donor.

Germline V CDR1 and CDR2: LNHNV, YYDKDF (reference sequence). This CDR3 has 15 amino acids. The V end was cut by 0 bases, the J end by 5 bases, with 14 bases between. This TCR came from a young woman in good health. The specimen was naive CD8+ T cells sorted from blood. The chain has TRBV15 and TRBJ2-7, with D perhaps matching TRBD1 (6 bases). The CDR3 region is CATSRDRRRGDEQYF. As DNA, the CDR3 is TGTGCCACCAGCAGAGATCGACGCAGGGGCGACGAGCAGTACTTC.